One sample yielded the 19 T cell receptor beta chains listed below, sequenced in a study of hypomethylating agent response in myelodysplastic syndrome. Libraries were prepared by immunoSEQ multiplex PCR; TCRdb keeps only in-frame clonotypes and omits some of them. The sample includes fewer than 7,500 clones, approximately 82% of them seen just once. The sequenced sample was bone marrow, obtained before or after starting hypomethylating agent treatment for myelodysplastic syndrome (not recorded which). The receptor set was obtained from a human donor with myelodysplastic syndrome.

The CDR3 spells CASSFKTSGSTDTQYF. As DNA, the CDR3 is TGTGCCAGCAGCTTCAAGACTAGCGGTAGCACAGATACGCAGTATTTT. V gene TRBV5-4 combines with J gene TRBJ2-3, with 9 positions matching TRBD2. CDR3 length equals 16 residues. Germline CDR1 is SGHNT and CDR2 is YYREEE (reference sequence). V lost 2 bases to trimming and J lost 0 bases; unmatched junction nucleotides: 4.

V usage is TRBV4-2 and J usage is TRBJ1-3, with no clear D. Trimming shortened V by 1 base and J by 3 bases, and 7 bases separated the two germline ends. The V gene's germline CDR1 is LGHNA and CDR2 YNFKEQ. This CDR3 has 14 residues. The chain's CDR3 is CASSQVAGGNTIYF. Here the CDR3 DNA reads TGTGCCAGCAGCCAAGTGGCGGGTGGAAACACCATATATTTT.

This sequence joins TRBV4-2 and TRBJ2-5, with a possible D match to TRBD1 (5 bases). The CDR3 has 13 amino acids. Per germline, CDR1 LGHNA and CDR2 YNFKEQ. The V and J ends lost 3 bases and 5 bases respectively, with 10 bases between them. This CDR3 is CASSHQGRETQYF. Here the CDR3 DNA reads TGTGCCAGCAGCCACCAGGGTAGGGAGACCCAGTACTTC.

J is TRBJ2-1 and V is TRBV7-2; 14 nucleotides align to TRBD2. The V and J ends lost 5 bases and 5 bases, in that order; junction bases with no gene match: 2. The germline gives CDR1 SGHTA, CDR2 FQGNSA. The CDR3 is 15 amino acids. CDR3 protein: CASSRGLAGDNEQFF. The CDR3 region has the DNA TGTGCCAGCAGCCGGGGACTAGCGGGGGACAATGAGCAGTTCTTC.

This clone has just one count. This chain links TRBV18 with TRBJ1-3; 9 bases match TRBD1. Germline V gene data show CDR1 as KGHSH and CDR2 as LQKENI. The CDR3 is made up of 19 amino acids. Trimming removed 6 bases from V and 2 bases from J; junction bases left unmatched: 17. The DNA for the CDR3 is TGTGCCAGCTCCCCAGCCGGGACAGGGAGAGTCGGTGCTGGAAACACCATATATTTT. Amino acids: CASSPAGTGRVGAGNTIYF.

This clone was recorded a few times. The CDR3 loop reads CASSVASGDEQYF. Here the CDR3 DNA reads TGTGCCAGCAGCGTGGCGTCGGGCGACGAGCAGTACTTC. V usage is TRBV9 and J usage is TRBJ2-7; D unclear. V was trimmed by 2 bases and J by 5 bases, leaving 11 bases between them. Germline V CDR1 and CDR2: SGDLS, YYNGEE. The CDR3 length is 13 residues. Using reference TRBV9 and TRBJ2-7 for the parts outside the CDR3, the full variable domain is DSGVTQTPKHLITATGQRVTLRCSPRSGDLSVYWYQQSLDQGLQFLIQYYNGEERAKGNILERFSAQQFPDLHSELNLSSLELGDSALYFCASSVASGDEQYFGPGTRLTVT.

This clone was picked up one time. The CDR3 sequence: CASSLFRGGTDTQYF. The CDR3 coding sequence is TGTGCCAGCAGCTTGTTCAGGGGCGGCACAGATACGCAGTATTTT. V usage is TRBV5-5 and J usage is TRBJ2-3; tentatively, D is TRBD1 (6 bases). The germline V gene has CDR1 SGHKS and CDR2 YYEKEE (reference sequence). V was cut by 1 base and J by 1 base, with 10 bases left in between. CDR3 length equals 15 residues.

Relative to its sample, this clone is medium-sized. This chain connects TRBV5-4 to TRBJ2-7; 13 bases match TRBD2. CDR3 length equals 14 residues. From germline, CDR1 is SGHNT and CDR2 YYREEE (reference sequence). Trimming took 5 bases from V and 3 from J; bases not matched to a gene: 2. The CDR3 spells CASRWTSGSYEQYF. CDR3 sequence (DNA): TGTGCCAGCAGATGGACTAGCGGGAGCTACGAGCAGTACTTC.

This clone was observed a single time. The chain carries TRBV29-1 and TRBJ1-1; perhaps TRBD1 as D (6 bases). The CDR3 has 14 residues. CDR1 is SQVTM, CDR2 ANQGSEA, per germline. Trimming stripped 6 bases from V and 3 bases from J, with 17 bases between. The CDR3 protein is CSVGMGGEYTEAFF. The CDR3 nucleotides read TGCAGCGTGGGAATGGGGGGCGAGTACACTGAAGCTTTCTTT.

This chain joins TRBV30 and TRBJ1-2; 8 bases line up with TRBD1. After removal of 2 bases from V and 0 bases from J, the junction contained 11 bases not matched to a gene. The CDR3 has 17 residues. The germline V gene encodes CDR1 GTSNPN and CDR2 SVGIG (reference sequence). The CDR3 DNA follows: TGTGCCTGGAGTCCCAGCCGGACAGGGCGGGCTAACTATGGCTACACCTTC. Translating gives CAWSPSRTGRANYGYTF.

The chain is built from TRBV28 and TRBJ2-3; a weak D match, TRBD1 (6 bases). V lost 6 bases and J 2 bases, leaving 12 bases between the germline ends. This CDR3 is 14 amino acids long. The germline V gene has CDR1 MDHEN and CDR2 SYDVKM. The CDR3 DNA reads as TGTGCCAGCAGACGTGGGGACAACACAGATACGCAGTATTTT. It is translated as CASRRGDNTDTQYF.

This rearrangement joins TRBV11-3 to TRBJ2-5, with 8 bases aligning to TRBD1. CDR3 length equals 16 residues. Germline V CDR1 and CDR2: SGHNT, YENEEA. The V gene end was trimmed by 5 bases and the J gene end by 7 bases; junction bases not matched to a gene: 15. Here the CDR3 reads CASSPSSPGQGGTQYF. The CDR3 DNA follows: TGTGCCAGCAGCCCGTCGAGCCCCGGACAGGGTGGGACCCAGTACTTC.

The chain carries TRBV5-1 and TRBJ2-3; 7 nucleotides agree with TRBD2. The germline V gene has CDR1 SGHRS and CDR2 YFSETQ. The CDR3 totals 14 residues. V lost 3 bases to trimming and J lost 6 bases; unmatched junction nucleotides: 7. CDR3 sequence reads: CASSSRGEGDTQYF. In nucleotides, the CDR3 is TGCGCCAGCAGCTCCCGGGGGGAAGGCGATACGCAGTATTTT.

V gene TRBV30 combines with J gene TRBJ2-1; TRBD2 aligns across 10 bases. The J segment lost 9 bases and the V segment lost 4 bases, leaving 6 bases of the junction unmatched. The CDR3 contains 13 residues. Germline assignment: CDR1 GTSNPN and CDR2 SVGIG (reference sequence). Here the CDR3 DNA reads TGTGCCTGGACTAGCGGGAGTTGGGGTGAGCAGTTCTTC. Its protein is CAWTSGSWGEQFF.

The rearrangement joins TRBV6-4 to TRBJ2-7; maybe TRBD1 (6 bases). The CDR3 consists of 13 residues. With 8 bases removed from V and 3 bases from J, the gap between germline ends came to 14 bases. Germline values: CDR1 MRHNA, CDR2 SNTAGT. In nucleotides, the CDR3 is TGTGCCAGCTTTCGTACAGGGATCTACGAGCAGTACTTC. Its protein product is CASFRTGIYEQYF.

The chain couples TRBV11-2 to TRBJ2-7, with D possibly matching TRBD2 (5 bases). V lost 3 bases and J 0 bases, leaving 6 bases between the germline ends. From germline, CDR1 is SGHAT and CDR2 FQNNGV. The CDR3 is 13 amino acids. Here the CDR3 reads CASSFGSSYEQYF. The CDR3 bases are TGTGCCAGCAGCTTTGGGAGCTCCTACGAGCAGTACTTC.

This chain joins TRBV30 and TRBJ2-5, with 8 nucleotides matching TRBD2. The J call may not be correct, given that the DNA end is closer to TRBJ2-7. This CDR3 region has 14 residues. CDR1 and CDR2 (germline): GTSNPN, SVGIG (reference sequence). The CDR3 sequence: CAWRPGLGSYEQYF. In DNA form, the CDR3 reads TGTGCCTGGAGGCCGGGACTAGGATCCTACGAGCAGTACTTC.

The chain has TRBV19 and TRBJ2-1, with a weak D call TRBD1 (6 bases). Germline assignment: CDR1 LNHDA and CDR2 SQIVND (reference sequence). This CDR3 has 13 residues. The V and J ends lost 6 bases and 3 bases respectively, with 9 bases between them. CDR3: CASSRGVYNEQFF. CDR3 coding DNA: TGTGCCAGTAGCAGGGGAGTCTACAATGAGCAGTTCTTC. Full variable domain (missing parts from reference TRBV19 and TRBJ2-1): DGGITQSPKYLFRKEGQNVTLSCEQNLNHDAMYWYRQDPGQGLRLIYYSQIVNDFQKGDIAEGYSVSREKKESFPLTVTSAQKNPTAFYLCASSRGVYNEQFFGPGTRLTVL.

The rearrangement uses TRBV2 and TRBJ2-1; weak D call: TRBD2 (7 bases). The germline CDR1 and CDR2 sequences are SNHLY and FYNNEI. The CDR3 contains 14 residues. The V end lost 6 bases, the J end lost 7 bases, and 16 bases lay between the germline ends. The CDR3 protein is CASRWGGASNEQFF. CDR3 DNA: TGTGCCAGCAGGTGGGGGGGCGCCTCTAATGAGCAGTTCTTC.